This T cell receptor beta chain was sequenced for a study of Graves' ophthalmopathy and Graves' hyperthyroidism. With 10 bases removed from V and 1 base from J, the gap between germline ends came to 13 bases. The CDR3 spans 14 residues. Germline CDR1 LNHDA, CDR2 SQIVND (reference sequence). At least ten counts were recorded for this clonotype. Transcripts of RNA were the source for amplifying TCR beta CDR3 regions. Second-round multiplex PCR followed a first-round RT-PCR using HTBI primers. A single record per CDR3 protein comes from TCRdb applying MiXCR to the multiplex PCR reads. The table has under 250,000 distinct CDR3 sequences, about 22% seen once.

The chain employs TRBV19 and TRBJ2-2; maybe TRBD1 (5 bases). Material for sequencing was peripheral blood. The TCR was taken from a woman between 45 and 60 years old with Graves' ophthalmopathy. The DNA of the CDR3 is TGTGCCAATCTCGCAGGGAAGAACACCGGGGAGCTGTTTTTT. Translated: CANLAGKNTGELFF.